These 30 T cell receptor beta chains came from one sample sequenced in a study of cytomegalovirus exposure and HLA in healthy donors. The method was immunoSEQ multiplex PCR; TCRdb's version includes in-frame clones alone and lacks a portion of them. Among approximately 190,000 clones, about 79% were seen once, and the ten largest hold roughly 13%. Source material: PBMCs. These receptors originate from a woman aged 25 to 39 in good health and CMV-seropositive.

This chain joins TRBV25-1 and TRBJ1-3; perhaps TRBD1 as D (6 bases). The CDR3 runs to 14 residues. Looked up from germline, CDR1 is MGHDK and CDR2 is SYGVNS. Trimming removed 2 bases from V and 7 bases from J, with 12 bases in between. This CDR3 is CASSEKGGGNTIYF. The CDR3 DNA sequence: TGTGCCAGCAGTGAAAAAGGGGGGGGGAACACCATATATTTT.

The chain has TRBV9 and TRBJ2-2; 9 bases map to TRBD1. The CDR3 extends over 15 amino acids. Germline loops: CDR1 SGDLS, CDR2 YYNGEE. V shed 4 bases, J shed 6 bases, and the junction held 7 bases outside the gene matches. CDR3: CASSPRDRVPGELFF. CDR3 in DNA: TGTGCCAGCAGCCCCCGGGACAGGGTCCCCGGGGAGCTGTTTTTT.

The chain couples TRBV6-4 to TRBJ2-2, with 7 positions matching TRBD1. The length of the CDR3 is 14 residues. The ends lost 2 bases at V and 5 bases at J; junction bases unmatched: 2. Germline values: CDR1 MRHNA, CDR2 SNTAGT. The CDR3 loop is CASSDLTGTGELFF. The DNA of the CDR3 is TGTGCCAGCAGTGACCTGACAGGGACCGGGGAGCTGTTTTTT.

V gene TRBV5-5 combines with J gene TRBJ1-1; 10 bases are a match to TRBD1. The V and J ends lost 4 bases and 0 bases, in that order; junction bases with no gene match: 6. Germline V lookup: CDR1 SGHKS, CDR2 YYEKEE (reference sequence). The CDR3 runs 16 residues. The CDR3 nucleotides read TGTGCCAGCAGCCTGGGACAGGGGACGATGAACACTGAAGCTTTCTTT. Protein product: CASSLGQGTMNTEAFF.

The chain recombines TRBV7-8 with TRBJ2-7; D is perhaps TRBD1 (6 bases). Trimming removed 5 bases at V and 5 bases at J, with 22 bases between. The CDR3 loop spans 16 amino acids. Per the germline V gene, CDR1 is SGHVS and CDR2 is FQNEAQ. The CDR3 DNA follows: TGTGCCAGCAGCCGACGGGGATGGCAGGGGACCGACGAGCAGTACTTC. Its protein is CASSRRGWQGTDEQYF.

The J gene is TRBJ2-2, the V gene TRBV27, with D unclear. The CDR3 has 12 amino acids. V shed 2 bases and J shed 6 bases, with 4 bases lying between them. Germline lookup yields CDR1 MNHEY and CDR2 SMNVEV (reference sequence). CDR3 coding DNA: TGTGCCAGCAGTTTACGGTCCGGGGAGCTGTTTTTT. Translating it yields CASSLRSGELFF.

This rearrangement joins TRBV19 to TRBJ2-5; no reliable D call. Germline V gene sequence: CDR1 LNHDA, CDR2 SQIVND (reference sequence). CDR3 length: 12 amino acids. Trimming pared 2 bases from V and 5 bases from J, leaving 6 bases between. CDR3 sequence reads: CASSIPQETQYF. The CDR3 coding sequence is TGTGCCAGTAGTATACCTCAGGAGACCCAGTACTTC.

The V and J genes are TRBV28 and TRBJ1-1, with 7 bases lining up with TRBD1. The germline CDR1 and CDR2 sequences are MDHEN and SYDVKM. The CDR3 totals 14 residues. Trimming removed 6 bases from V and 7 bases from J; junction bases left unmatched: 11. CDR3 bases: TGTGCCAGCAGCCCAATCGGCAGGGGGTTTGAAGCTTTCTTT. It translates to CASSPIGRGFEAFF. The full variable domain, with the rest looked up from reference TRBV28 and TRBJ1-1, is DVKVTQSSRYLVKRTGEKVFLECVQDMDHENMFWYRQDPGLGLRLIYFSYDVKMKEKGDIPEGYSVSREKKERFSLILESASTNQTSMYLCASSPIGRGFEAFFGQGTRLTVV.

This chain uses TRBV5-4 with TRBJ2-3; no definite D call. Trimming took 0 bases from V and 1 from J, leaving 3 bases between them. The CDR3 contains 13 residues. Germline V CDR1 and CDR2: SGHNT, YYREEE (reference sequence). CDR3 DNA: TGTGCCAGCAGCTTGGTCGGCACAGATACGCAGTATTTT. Protein: CASSLVGTDTQYF.

The V call is TRBV5-6, the J call TRBJ1-1, with a tentative D call TRBD1 (5 bases). This CDR3 is built from 13 residues. Germline CDR1 reads SGHDT; CDR2 reads YYEEEE. The V end was cut by 4 bases, the J end by 8 bases, with 15 bases between. The CDR3 protein is CASSETVHSEAFF. The CDR3 DNA follows: TGTGCCAGCAGCGAGACAGTTCACTCCGAAGCTTTCTTT. The whole variable domain, remainder taken from reference TRBV5-6 and TRBJ1-1, is DAGVTQSPTHLIKTRGQQVTLRCSPKSGHDTVSWYQQALGQGPQFIFQYYEEEERQRGNFPDRFSGHQFPNYSSELNVNALLLGDSALYLCASSETVHSEAFFGQGTRLTVV.

Comment on this clone: Other nucleotide sequences in the sample specify the same CDR3. In DNA form, the CDR3 reads TGCAGCGTTGCGGGTAATAGCAATCAGCCCCAGCATTTT. As protein: CSVAGNSNQPQHF. This chain connects TRBV29-1 to TRBJ1-5, with D unclear. V lost 4 bases to trimming and J lost 0 bases, with 7 bases between them. Germline CDR1 SQVTM, CDR2 ANQGSEA. The CDR3 spans 13 residues.

V gene TRBV7-8 combines with J gene TRBJ2-1; TRBD1 aligns across 10 bases. The germline V gene encodes CDR1 SGHVS and CDR2 FQNEAQ. V lost 4 bases and J lost 16; bases outside the gene matches: 4. The CDR3 totals 11 residues. The DNA for the CDR3 is TGTGCCAGCAGCTCAGGACAGGGGGAATTCTTC. It codes for CASSSGQGEFF.

This chain joins TRBV7-2 and TRBJ2-1; 7 bases align to TRBD2. CDR1 and CDR2 (germline): SGHTA, FQGNSA. J was trimmed by 6 bases and V by 3 bases; bases with no gene match: 8. This CDR3 spans 15 amino acids. The CDR3 sequence is CASSFAGVRGNEQFF. As DNA, the CDR3 is TGTGCCAGCAGCTTCGCGGGAGTAAGGGGCAATGAGCAGTTCTTC.

V gene TRBV27 combines with J gene TRBJ2-7; 11 bases map to TRBD2. CDR1 and CDR2 from the germline V gene are MNHEY and SMNVEV (reference sequence). V shed 3 bases, J shed 2 bases, and the junction held 15 bases outside the gene matches. The CDR3 loop spans 19 amino acids. The CDR3 sequence: CASSLLGTGGLAGTYEQYF. CDR3 DNA sequence: TGTGCCAGCAGTTTGTTGGGGACGGGTGGACTAGCGGGTACCTACGAGCAGTACTTC.

For the CDR3, the DNA is TGTGCCAGTAGTATACGGGCGGGAAATCAGCCCCAGCATTTT. Protein sequence: CASSIRAGNQPQHF. The gene calls are TRBV19 and TRBJ1-5; D is undetermined. The CDR3 is made up of 14 amino acids. Germline CDR1 is LNHDA and CDR2 is SQIVND (reference sequence). V dropped 2 bases and J dropped 4 bases, with 9 bases sitting between them.

This chain uses TRBV27 with TRBJ2-7; a weak D match, TRBD1 (5 bases). Per the germline V gene, CDR1 is MNHEY and CDR2 is SMNVEV (reference sequence). V lost 2 bases, J lost 1 base, and 9 bases lay in between. This CDR3 contains 14 residues. CDR3 protein: CASSLVGPSYEQYF. The CDR3 bases are TGTGCCAGCAGTTTAGTGGGGCCGTCCTACGAGCAGTACTTC.

The table lists this clone with many counts. CDR3 residues: CASSPRGQGNQPQHF. The CDR3 bases are TGTGCCAGCAGTCCGAGGGGACAGGGCAATCAGCCCCAGCATTTT. The chain links TRBV28 to TRBJ1-5, with 8 bases identical to TRBD1. Germline CDR1 MDHEN, CDR2 SYDVKM. There are 15 residues in the CDR3. Unmatched junction bases numbered 5, after V lost 5 bases and J lost 2 bases.

V usage is TRBV27 and J usage is TRBJ2-1; D uncertain. The germline V gene encodes CDR1 MNHEY and CDR2 SMNVEV (reference sequence). The CDR3 runs 14 residues. Between the trimmed V and J ends, which lost 4 bases and 6 bases, there was a span of 13 bases. CDR3 DNA: TGTGCCAGCAGTTCGTATAGAGATAGCAATGAGCAGTTCTTC. Protein product: CASSSYRDSNEQFF.

J is TRBJ2-5 and V is TRBV28; 9 bases map to TRBD1. V shed 1 base, J shed 2 bases, and the junction held 2 bases outside the gene matches. Germline CDR1 reads MDHEN; CDR2 reads SYDVKM. The CDR3 loop spans 15 amino acids. The CDR3 DNA reads TGTGCCAGCAGTTTATCGGGGACAGGGCAAGAGACCCAGTACTTC. It is translated as CASSLSGTGQETQYF.

This rearrangement joins TRBV27 to TRBJ1-2; tentatively, D is TRBD1 (6 bases). V lost 4 bases, J lost 1 base, and 16 bases lay in between. This CDR3 contains 16 residues. The germline V gene encodes CDR1 MNHEY and CDR2 SMNVEV (reference sequence). For the CDR3, the DNA is TGTGCCAGCAGTTCCCTGGGGGCAGGCAATAACTATGGCTACACCTTC. Protein: CASSSLGAGNNYGYTF.

J is TRBJ1-1 and V is TRBV2; a weak D match, TRBD1 (5 bases). Germline V CDR1 and CDR2: SNHLY, FYNNEI. The CDR3 runs 14 residues. With 6 bases removed from V and 3 bases from J, the gap between germline ends came to 14 bases. The chain's CDR3 is CASRGGTTYTEAFF. DNA of the CDR3: TGTGCCAGCAGGGGGGGAACGACTTACACTGAAGCTTTCTTT. Based on the CDR3 plus reference TRBV2 and TRBJ1-1, the full variable domain is EPEVTQTPSHQVTQMGQEVILRCVPISNHLYFYWYRQILGQKVEFLVSFYNNEISEKSEIFDDQFSVERPDGSNFTLKIRSTKLEDSAMYFCASRGGTTYTEAFFGQGTRLTVV.

V gene TRBV7-9 combines with J gene TRBJ2-3, with TRBD2 identical over 10 bases. The germline V gene has CDR1 SEHNR and CDR2 FQNEAQ (reference sequence). V was pared by 2 bases and J by 4 bases, with 9 bases of the junction left unmatched. This CDR3 has 17 amino acids. Here the CDR3 DNA reads TGTGCCAGCAGCTTACCCCGGATAGCGGGAGGCCCAGATACGCAGTATTTT. This codes for CASSLPRIAGGPDTQYF.

V and J are TRBV27 and TRBJ2-3; 8 nucleotides agree with TRBD1. CDR1 MNHEY and CDR2 SMNVEV come from the germline V gene (reference sequence). The CDR3 loop spans 15 amino acids. The junction had 4 bases not matched to a gene; V was cut back by 5 bases and J by 0 bases. The chain's CDR3 is CASSPRDRSTDTQYF. In DNA, the CDR3 is TGTGCCAGCAGTCCAAGGGACAGGAGCACAGATACGCAGTATTTT.

This chain joins TRBV6-5 and TRBJ2-7, with a tentative D call TRBD1 (6 bases). The CDR3 has 13 residues. Trimming took off 2 bases at V and 6 bases at J, with 11 bases between the two ends. Germline V lookup: CDR1 MNHEY, CDR2 SVGAGI. CDR3 sequence: CASSYGAGVEQYF. The DNA of the CDR3 is TGTGCCAGCAGTTACGGGGCAGGGGTCGAGCAGTACTTC.

This chain joins TRBV25-1 and TRBJ1-4; the match to TRBD1 covers 9 bases. The V segment lost 1 base and the J segment 8 bases; nucleotides outside the gene matches: 5. The CDR3 has 15 amino acids. Germline lookup yields CDR1 MGHDK and CDR2 SYGVNS. The CDR3 sequence: CASSELRQGGEKLFF. For the CDR3, the DNA is TGTGCCAGCAGTGAATTGAGACAGGGGGGAGAAAAACTGTTTTTT.

The CDR3 region is CASSFGAGVFDEQFF. The DNA of the CDR3 is TGTGCCAGCAGTTTTGGGGCAGGGGTTTTCGATGAGCAGTTCTTC. The chain uses TRBV27 and TRBJ2-1, with a tentative D call TRBD1 (6 bases). CDR1 MNHEY and CDR2 SMNVEV come from the germline V gene (reference sequence). V was cut by 3 bases and J by 8 bases, with 17 bases left in between. CDR3 length equals 15 residues.

V is TRBV7-8 and J is TRBJ2-7, with D maybe TRBD1 (6 bases). Germline CDR1 and CDR2: SGHVS and FQNEAQ. The CDR3 totals 14 residues. V lost 5 bases, J lost 2 bases, and 13 bases lay in between. CDR3 region: CASSRVGQTYEQYF. CDR3 bases: TGTGCCAGCAGCCGTGTCGGACAGACCTACGAGCAGTACTTC.

V is TRBV5-1 and J is TRBJ2-2, with unresolved D. From germline, CDR1 is SGHRS and CDR2 YFSETQ. This CDR3 has 14 residues. The V end lost 7 bases, the J end lost 6 bases, and 16 bases lay between the germline ends. CDR3 sequence reads: CASSKTLIAGELFF. In nucleotides, the CDR3 is TGCGCCAGCTCTAAAACCCTAATTGCCGGGGAGCTGTTTTTT.

This rearrangement joins TRBV21-1 to TRBJ2-7; the table's D call, TRBD1, was not checked against the DNA. TRBV21-1 is a pseudogene segment. The CDR3 covers 15 residues. The chain's CDR3 is CASSTTGTASYEQYF. CDR3 in DNA: TGTGCCAGCAGCACTACCGGGACAGCATCCTACGAGCAGTACTTC.

The CDR3 sequence is CSAVGQPNTEAFF. CDR3 in DNA: TGCAGCGCCGTGGGACAGCCGAACACTGAAGCTTTCTTT. The gene calls are TRBV29-1 and TRBJ1-1, with 7 nucleotides matching TRBD1. This CDR3 has 13 residues. Trimming took 7 bases from V and 1 from J; bases not matched to a gene: 6. Germline loops: CDR1 SQVTM, CDR2 ANQGSEA. Combining the CDR3 with reference TRBV29-1 and TRBJ1-1 gives the whole variable domain SAVISQKPSRDICQRGTSLTIQCQVDSQVTMMFWYRQQPGQSLTLIATANQGSEATYESGFVIDKFPISRPNLTFSTLTVSNMSPEDSSIYLCSAVGQPNTEAFFGQGTRLTVV.